This TCR beta chain was recorded in a study of a mutant IDH1 vaccine in newly diagnosed glioma. The V gene end was trimmed by 11 bases and the J gene end by 1 base; junction bases not matched to a gene: 4. CDR1 and CDR2 from the germline V gene are MDHEN and SYDVKM. The CDR3 is 13 amino acids. The data were produced by immunoSEQ multiplex PCR, yet TCRdb's version contains in-frame clones alone and is incomplete. The sample contains about 38,000 clones, 92% of which appear only once. Stated time point: baseline, week 1 (first vaccination visit). Treatment defined: pre-vaccination baseline after standard-of-care therapy. Astrocytomas found in donors were new, WHO grade 3 or 4, IDH1-mutant and ATRX-lost.

The chain couples TRBV28 to TRBJ1-5; 8 bases fit TRBD1. This TCR was sampled from a man aged 18 to 29 with glioma. The sample was PBMCs, taken from a glioma patient treated with radiotherapy, temozolomide or both. CDR3 DNA: TGTGCCTCACACAGGGGGAGCAATCAGCCCCAGCATTTT. Translation gives CASHRGSNQPQHF.